The clone carrying this TCR beta chain was seen only once. Its antigen is as yet unknown. This entry is derived from a study of radiotherapy plus CTLA-4 blockade in lung cancer. The overall study: Disease control was seen in over 25% of patients, objective responses in roughly 17%. Study results and limitations: Early blood T cell clone changes and increased post-radiation serum interferon-beta were reportedly the strongest response predictors. Radiotherapy plus ipilimumab was followed by expansion in blood of tumor-derived TCR clones.

Chemo-refractory metastatic non-small-cell lung cancer patients received focal radiation with ipilimumab CTLA-4 blockade. Using immunoSEQ multiplex PCR, the repertoire was profiled, and TCRdb retains in-frame clones only, with some absent. The profile shows around 70,000 clones, over 75% of them singletons. The CDR3 runs to 14 residues. The V gene end was trimmed by 3 bases and the J gene end by 6 bases; junction bases not matched to a gene: 6. The V gene's germline CDR1 is SGHRS and CDR2 YFSETQ. The material sequenced was peripheral blood, taken from a patient treated with radiotherapy plus ipilimumab. V is TRBV5-1 and J is TRBJ2-7; 10 bases line up with TRBD2. The clonotype comes from a human donor with non-small cell lung cancer who had a partial response to radiotherapy plus ipilimumab. Here the CDR3 reads CASSWSGLAFEQYF. DNA of the CDR3: TGCGCCAGCAGCTGGTCGGGACTAGCGTTCGAGCAGTACTTC.